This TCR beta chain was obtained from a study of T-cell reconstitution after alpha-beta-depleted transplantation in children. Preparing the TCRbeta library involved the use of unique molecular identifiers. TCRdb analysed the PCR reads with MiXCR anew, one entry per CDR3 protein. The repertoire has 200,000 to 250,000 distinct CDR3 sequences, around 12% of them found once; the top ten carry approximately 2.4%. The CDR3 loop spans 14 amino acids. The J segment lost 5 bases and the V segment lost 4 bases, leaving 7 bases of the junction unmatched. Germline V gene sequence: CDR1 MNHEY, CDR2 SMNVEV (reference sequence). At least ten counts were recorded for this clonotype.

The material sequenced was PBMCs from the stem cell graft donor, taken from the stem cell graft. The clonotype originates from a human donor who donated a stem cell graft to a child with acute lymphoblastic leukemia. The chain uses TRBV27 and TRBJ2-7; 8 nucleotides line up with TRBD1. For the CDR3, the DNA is TGTGCCAGCAGTTCCACAGGGGGAGCCCACGAGCAGTACTTC. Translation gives CASSSTGGAHEQYF.